This entry lists 22 T cell receptor beta chains sequenced from one sample in a study of T cell repertoires in cytomegalovirus infection. TCRdb ran MiXCR on the reads and lists one entry per CDR3 protein. The sample comprises hundreds of thousands of distinct CDR3 sequences, 35% of which are singletons, and roughly 2.9% rests with the top ten. The source material was PBMCs. Receptor source: a human donor in good health (CMV status not recorded). Some clones in this sample may be carry-over from other donors' samples.

CDR3 region: CSARTHEQYF. CDR3 nucleotide sequence: TGCAGTGCTAGGACGCACGAGCAGTACTTC. The rearrangement links TRBV20-1 to TRBJ2-7; D remains ambiguous. The length of the CDR3 is 10 residues. V was cut by 3 bases and J by 5 bases, with 5 bases left in between. The V gene's germline CDR1 is DFQATT and CDR2 SNEGSKA (reference sequence).

In nucleotides, the CDR3 is TGTGCCAGCAGCTACGGACCGACGATCTCTGGAAACACCATATATTTT. Amino acid sequence: CASSYGPTISGNTIYF. The chain has TRBV7-6 and TRBJ1-3, with D unclear. The CDR3 runs to 16 residues. V was shortened by 4 bases and J by 0 bases, with 13 bases between the two germline ends. Germline V lookup: CDR1 SGHVS, CDR2 FNYEAQ.

This rearrangement joins TRBV19 to TRBJ2-1; D is possibly TRBD1 (7 bases). Germline-derived CDR1 and CDR2 are LNHDA and SQIVND (reference sequence). The CDR3 totals 16 residues. Trimming cost V 3 bases and J 7 bases, with 19 bases left between them. The DNA of the CDR3 is TGTGCCAGTAGTATCGGAGATGGCAGGGGGGCGAATGAGCAGTTCTTC. Protein sequence: CASSIGDGRGANEQFF.

J is TRBJ2-7 and V is TRBV12-3 or TRBV12-4, with 8 positions matching TRBD1. There are 16 residues in the CDR3. J was trimmed by 0 bases and V by 0 bases; bases with no gene match: 4. The CDR3 spells CASSLAAGTGSYEQYF. In DNA, the CDR3 is TGTGCCAGCAGTTTAGCGGCAGGGACAGGCTCCTACGAGCAGTACTTC.

The rearrangement joins TRBV7-9 to TRBJ1-2, with TRBD1 matching over 10 bases. The ends lost 5 bases at V and 2 bases at J; junction bases unmatched: 11. Germline-derived CDR1 and CDR2 are SEHNR and FQNEAQ (reference sequence). The CDR3 sequence is 17 residues long. The CDR3 region is CASSDRDRGNRNYGYTF. The DNA for the CDR3 is TGTGCCAGCAGCGACCGGGACAGGGGAAATAGAAACTATGGCTACACCTTC. The complete variable domain, with remaining parts taken from reference TRBV7-9 and TRBJ1-2, reads DTGVSQNPRHKITKRGQNVTFRCDPISEHNRLYWYRQTLGQGPEFLTYFQNEAQLEKSRLLSDRFSAERPKGSFSTLEIQRTEQGDSAMYLCASSDRDRGNRNYGYTFGSGTRLTVV.

The chain links TRBV23-1 to TRBJ1-1, with a tentative D call TRBD1 (5 bases). TRBV23-1 is treated as an ORF (open reading frame) with a function not yet certain. The CDR3 length is 15 residues. V was cut by 3 bases and J by 1 base, with 12 bases left in between. The CDR3 DNA sequence: TGCGCCAGCAGTCACCAAGGGGATTCGAACACTGAAGCTTTCTTT. Amino acids: CASSHQGDSNTEAFF.

This clonotype was counted between two and nine times. The chain carries TRBV15 and TRBJ2-7; D is unresolved. CDR1 and CDR2 from the germline V gene are LNHNV and YYDKDF (reference sequence). This CDR3 has 16 residues. V lost 3 bases and J lost 1, with 16 bases in between. CDR3 amino acids: CATSSPDKGGSYEQYF. CDR3 nucleotide sequence: TGTGCCACCAGCAGTCCTGATAAGGGTGGTTCCTACGAGCAGTACTTC. Full variable domain (missing parts from reference TRBV15 and TRBJ2-7): DAMVIQNPRYQVTQFGKPVTLSCSQTLNHNVMYWYQQKSSQAPKLLFHYYDKDFNNEADTPDNFQSRRPNTSFCFLDIRSPGLGDTAMYLCATSSPDKGGSYEQYFGPGTRLTVT.

The chain has TRBV5-5 and TRBJ2-1; 7 bases are a match to TRBD1. This CDR3 spans 19 amino acids. Germline lookup yields CDR1 SGHKS and CDR2 YYEKEE (reference sequence). V trimming: 0 bases; J trimming: 5 bases; junction bases outside the gene matches: 17. CDR3 sequence (DNA): TGTGCCAGCAGCTTGGAGGTTGGGTCCACAGGGGTTTTTCACAATGAGCAGTTCTTC. It yields the protein CASSLEVGSTGVFHNEQFF.

The rearrangement joins TRBV20-1 to TRBJ2-1; 7 nucleotides agree with TRBD1. The V gene's germline CDR1 is DFQATT and CDR2 SNEGSKA (reference sequence). The CDR3 extends over 12 amino acids. V lost 7 bases to trimming and J lost 8 bases; unmatched junction nucleotides: 8. CDR3 protein: CSEQGLSHEQFF. DNA of the CDR3: TGCAGTGAACAGGGGCTCAGCCATGAGCAGTTCTTC.

This sequence joins TRBV5-1 and TRBJ2-5, with D perhaps TRBD2 (5 bases). The CDR3 is 15 residues long. The germline CDR1 and CDR2 sequences are SGHRS and YFSETQ. V was cut by 0 bases and J by 5 bases, with 14 bases left in between. The DNA for the CDR3 is TGCGCCAGCAGCTTGGCCGCTAGCCTAGGGGAGACCCAGTACTTC. Its protein product is CASSLAASLGETQYF.

The rearrangement uses TRBV2 and TRBJ1-5; 7 bases fit TRBD1. CDR1 and CDR2 from the germline V gene are SNHLY and FYNNEI. The CDR3 runs 14 residues. The J segment lost 4 bases and the V segment lost 3 bases, leaving 3 bases of the junction unmatched. The CDR3 is CASSEGRGNQPQHF. The CDR3 region has the DNA TGTGCCAGCAGTGAGGGCAGGGGGAATCAGCCCCAGCATTTT.

This clonotype came up a few times. V and J are TRBV25-1 and TRBJ1-1; D unclear. V was cut by 2 bases and J by 3 bases, with 7 bases left in between. From germline, CDR1 is MGHDK and CDR2 SYGVNS. This CDR3 has 13 residues. CDR3 sequence: CASSEPKHTEAFF. The CDR3, as DNA: TGTGCCAGCAGTGAACCGAAGCACACTGAAGCTTTCTTT.

The CDR3: CASTPLGTGGYGYTF. The CDR3, as DNA: TGTGCCAGCACCCCCCTGGGAACAGGTGGCTATGGCTACACCTTC. This sequence joins TRBV2 and TRBJ1-2; D possibly corresponds to TRBD1 (5 bases). Germline assignment: CDR1 SNHLY and CDR2 FYNNEI. Trimming took off 7 bases at V and 4 bases at J, with 19 bases between the two ends. The CDR3 has 15 residues. Looking up the rest from reference TRBV2 and TRBJ1-2 gives the full variable domain: EPEVTQTPSHQVTQMGQEVILRCVPISNHLYFYWYRQILGQKVEFLVSFYNNEISEKSEIFDDQFSVERPDGSNFTLKIRSTKLEDSAMYFCASTPLGTGGYGYTFGSGTRLTVV.

The genes are TRBV5-6 and TRBJ2-1; a possible D gene is TRBD2 (6 bases). Germline loops: CDR1 SGHDT, CDR2 YYEEEE. V was cut by 3 bases and J by 4 bases, with 29 bases left in between. The CDR3 consists of 20 residues. Here the CDR3 reads CASSSPGIRTGVGAYNEQFF. The CDR3 DNA reads TGTGCCAGCAGCTCCCCCGGCATCCGGACGGGGGTCGGGGCTTACAATGAGCAGTTCTTC.

This clonotype was detected only a few times. The chain joins TRBV7-9 to TRBJ2-5, with D perhaps TRBD1 (5 bases). The CDR3 extends over 15 amino acids. The V gene lost 3 bases and the J gene lost 0 bases, with 11 bases spanning the gap. Germline V lookup: CDR1 SEHNR, CDR2 FQNEAQ (reference sequence). The CDR3 coding sequence is TGTGCCAGCAGCTTTGAACAGGAGTACCAAGAGACCCAGTACTTC. It codes for CASSFEQEYQETQYF.

This sequence joins TRBV3-1 and TRBJ2-5; the D is unclear. The CDR3 runs 15 residues. The germline V and J ends were trimmed by 0 bases and 5 bases, with 13 bases remaining between them. The V gene's germline CDR1 is LGHDT and CDR2 YNNKEL (reference sequence). This CDR3 is CASSQDHEGWETQYF. The DNA of the CDR3 is TGTGCCAGCAGCCAAGATCATGAAGGGTGGGAGACCCAGTACTTC.

The chain joins TRBV28 to TRBJ2-3, with a tentative D call TRBD2 (5 bases). Germline V CDR1 and CDR2: MDHEN, SYDVKM. The CDR3 loop spans 21 amino acids. With 3 bases removed from V and 0 bases from J, the gap between germline ends came to 28 bases. The DNA for the CDR3 is TGTGCCAGCAGTTTTCCGCACTTCCTTAGCGTAAAACCCTCTAGCACAGATACGCAGTATTTT. It encodes CASSFPHFLSVKPSSTDTQYF.

V and J are TRBV6-6 and TRBJ2-5; 13 bases map to TRBD2. The CDR3 covers 18 residues. Germline CDR1 is MNHNY and CDR2 is SVGAGI (reference sequence). The junction had 13 bases not matched to a gene; V was cut back by 2 bases and J by 7 bases. DNA for the CDR3: TGTGCCAGCAGTTACGAGGGACTAGCGGGGCTAAAAAAGGGGACCCAGTACTTC. Residues: CASSYEGLAGLKKGTQYF.

This clonotype occurred many times. The chain is built from TRBV7-2 and TRBJ2-2, with TRBD1 matching over 7 bases. Germline V lookup: CDR1 SGHTA, CDR2 FQGNSA. Unmatched junction bases numbered 4, after V lost 5 bases and J lost 4 bases. This CDR3 contains 14 residues. CDR3 sequence reads: CASSQTGPTGELFF. The CDR3 DNA is TGTGCCAGCAGCCAGACAGGGCCCACCGGGGAGCTGTTTTTT.

The chain employs TRBV7-4 and TRBJ1-4; TRBD1 is a possible D gene (6 bases). Germline V gene data show CDR1 as SGHVT and CDR2 as SQSDAQ. CDR3 size: 13 residues. V was shortened by 2 bases and J by 10 bases, with 11 bases between the two germline ends. The CDR3 DNA follows: TGTGCCAGCAGCTTAAACCAAGGGGGAAAACTGTTTTTT. Translation: CASSLNQGGKLFF.

The J gene is TRBJ2-7, the V gene TRBV19; D call uncertain. The CDR3 is 16 amino acids. The V gene's germline CDR1 is LNHDA and CDR2 SQIVND (reference sequence). Trimming removed 5 bases at V and 3 bases at J, with 20 bases between. The chain's CDR3 is CASSWQSGIPYYEQYF. For the CDR3, the DNA is TGTGCCAGTAGTTGGCAGTCTGGGATTCCGTACTACGAGCAGTACTTC.

CDR3 region: CASRQGIHNEQFF. CDR3 in DNA: TGTGCCAGCAGACAGGGCATCCACAATGAGCAGTTCTTC. The V and J genes are TRBV6-6 and TRBJ2-1, with D possibly being TRBD1 (6 bases). V gave up 6 bases and J gave up 5 bases, with 11 bases separating them. The CDR3 consists of 13 residues. The germline CDR1 and CDR2 sequences are MNHNY and SVGAGI (reference sequence).